The rows below give T cell receptor beta chains drawn from one sample of a study of T-cell reconstitution after alpha-beta-depleted transplantation in children. TCRdb ran MiXCR on the PCR reads and lists one entry per CDR3 protein. The table includes some 300,000 distinct CDR3 sequences, around 7.3% detected once. This sample comprised peripheral blood, obtained 360 days after TCRalphabeta/CD19-depleted stem cell transplant. The source of these receptors is a female patient aged 2-15 years who had a stem cell transplant for Fanconi anemia, so the T cells may come from the graft donor. Each CDR3 is given with its conserved first and last residue. A D gene is named only where the DNA matches it firmly. Size tells how often a clone was seen (once, few, many) or the class of an expanded clone, and some rows leave it out.

J: TRBJ1-1; V: TRBV5-4; size: NA; D: NA; CDR3: CASSFWMDTEAFF; DNA: TGTGCCAGCAGCTTTTGGATGGACACTGAAGCTTTCTTT
J: TRBJ1-1; V: TRBV20-1; size: many; D: NA; CDR3: CSAHLYRRANEAFF; DNA: TGCAGTGCACACCTCTACAGACGGGCAAATGAAGCTTTCTTT
J: TRBJ2-7; V: TRBV29-1; size: many; D: NA; CDR3: CSVGAGSYEQYF; DNA: TGCAGCGTTGGAGCAGGTTCCTACGAGCAGTACTTC
J: TRBJ1-5; V: TRBV20-1; size: many; D: NA; CDR3: CSARDPRGNQPQHF; DNA: TGCAGTGCTAGAGATCCCAGGGGTAATCAGCCCCAGCATTTT
J: TRBJ2-2; V: TRBV7-9; size: many; D: NA; CDR3: CASSPRTYTGELFF; DNA: TGTGCCAGCAGCCCACGGACGTACACCGGGGAGCTGTTTTTT
J: TRBJ1-1; V: TRBV5-1; size: many; D: TRBD1; CDR3: CASSLQGIRLGTEAFF; DNA: TGCGCCAGCAGCTTACAGGGGATCCGATTGGGCACTGAAGCTTTCTTT
J: TRBJ1-1; V: TRBV7-9; size: many; D: TRBD1; CDR3: CASSLGRGRETEAFF; DNA: TGTGCCAGCAGCTTAGGAAGGGGGCGAGAGACTGAAGCTTTCTTT
J: TRBJ1-2; V: TRBV12-3/TRBV12-4; size: many; D: NA; CDR3: CASSSGFGYTF; DNA: TGTGCCAGCAGTTCGGGGTTCGGCTACACCTTC
J: TRBJ1-1; V: TRBV27; size: few; D: NA; CDR3: CASSPPPTGGGGTEAFF; DNA: TGTGCCAGCAGTCCCCCACCGACAGGAGGGGGAGGCACTGAAGCTTTCTTT
J: TRBJ2-1; V: TRBV27; size: many; D: NA; CDR3: CASRGSVSYNEQFF; DNA: TGTGCCAGCAGGGGCAGCGTCTCCTACAATGAGCAGTTCTTC
J: TRBJ2-1; V: TRBV4-1; size: NA; D: TRBD2; CDR3: CASSHPRTSGEDEQFF; DNA: TGCGCCAGCAGCCACCCCAGGACTAGCGGGGAAGATGAGCAGTTCTTC
J: TRBJ2-2; V: TRBV28; size: many; D: NA; CDR3: CASSFAGNTGELFF; DNA: TGTGCCAGCAGTTTTGCAGGGAATACCGGGGAGCTGTTTTTT
J: TRBJ2-3; V: TRBV4-2; size: few; D: TRBD2; CDR3: CASSRGGGLAGGVTDTQYF; DNA: TGTGCCAGCAGCCGAGGGGGAGGACTAGCGGGGGGGGTCACAGATACGCAGTATTTT
J: TRBJ2-7; V: TRBV25-1; size: few; D: NA; CDR3: CASSESPGFSSYEQYF; DNA: TGTGCCAGCAGTGAAAGCCCAGGGTTTTCATCCTACGAGCAGTACTTC
J: TRBJ1-4; V: TRBV6-1; size: NA; D: NA; CDR3: CASTRTLGEKLFF; DNA: TGTGCCAGTACGCGGACCTTGGGGGAAAAACTGTTTTTT
J: TRBJ2-5; V: TRBV29-1; size: many; D: TRBD1; CDR3: CSASGGSAAGETQYF; DNA: TGCAGCGCCTCAGGGGGCTCGGCGGCTGGGGAGACCCAGTACTTC
J: TRBJ2-3; V: TRBV11-2; size: many; D: TRBD1; CDR3: CASSLQGASLDTQYF; DNA: TGTGCCAGCAGCTTACAGGGGGCTTCCTTGGATACGCAGTATTTT
J: TRBJ1-2; V: TRBV12-3/TRBV12-4; size: few; D: NA; CDR3: CASSTTEGLGDGYTF; DNA: TGTGCCAGCAGTACCACAGAGGGTCTAGGGGATGGCTACACCTTC
J: TRBJ1-2; V: TRBV20-1; size: few; D: NA; CDR3: CSARGFGERLNYGYTF; DNA: TGCAGTGCTCGGGGATTTGGGGAAAGGCTGAACTATGGCTACACCTTC
J: TRBJ2-1; V: TRBV25-1; size: few; D: NA; CDR3: CASSSGSPNEQFF; DNA: TGTGCCAGCAGTTCGGGCAGCCCCAATGAGCAGTTCTTC
J: TRBJ2-1; V: TRBV4-1; size: many; D: TRBD2; CDR3: CASSQELAGGYNEQFF; DNA: TGCGCCAGCAGCCAAGAGTTGGCGGGAGGCTACAATGAGCAGTTCTTC
J: TRBJ2-2; V: TRBV10-3; size: few; D: NA; CDR3: CAISDNTLNTGELFF; DNA: TGTGCCATCAGTGATAACACATTGAACACCGGGGAGCTGTTTTTT
J: TRBJ2-1; V: TRBV7-9; size: NA; D: NA; CDR3: CASSFSGPAYNEQFF; DNA: TGTGCCAGCAGCTTTTCGGGGCCCGCCTACAATGAGCAGTTCTTC
J: TRBJ2-4; V: TRBV9; size: many; D: NA; CDR3: CASSGPTGPGIQYF; DNA: TGTGCCAGCAGCGGCCCGACAGGTCCAGGCATTCAGTACTTC
J: TRBJ2-7; V: TRBV6-1; size: NA; D: NA; CDR3: CASLSVAGRNEQYF; DNA: TGTGCCAGCCTTTCCGTGGCGGGACGCAACGAGCAGTACTTC
J: TRBJ1-3; V: TRBV20-1; size: many; D: NA; CDR3: CSASPPRVVAGNTIYF; DNA: TGCAGTGCTAGCCCCCCCAGGGTGGTTGCTGGAAACACCATATATTTT
J: TRBJ2-3; V: TRBV15; size: NA; D: NA; CDR3: CATSTRLAPSTDTQYF; DNA: TGTGCCACCAGCACAAGGCTAGCCCCAAGCACAGATACGCAGTATTTT
J: TRBJ2-5; V: TRBV28; size: many; D: TRBD1; CDR3: CASRTGGQETQYF; DNA: TGTGCCAGCCGGACAGGGGGGCAAGAGACCCAGTACTTC
J: TRBJ2-7; V: TRBV12-3/TRBV12-4; size: many; D: TRBD2; CDR3: CASSSAGLAYEQYF; DNA: TGTGCCAGCAGTTCAGCGGGATTGGCCTACGAGCAGTACTTC
J: TRBJ2-7; V: TRBV20-1; size: many; D: TRBD1; CDR3: CSARVGTGHYEQYF; DNA: TGCAGTGCTAGAGTTGGGACAGGGCACTACGAGCAGTACTTC
J: TRBJ1-1; V: TRBV11-2; size: NA; D: NA; CDR3: CASSRSPNTEAFF; DNA: TGTGCCAGCAGCCGTTCTCCGAACACTGAAGCTTTCTTT
J: TRBJ2-1; V: TRBV28; size: NA; D: NA; CDR3: CASSFWEVRFQFF; DNA: TGTGCCAGCAGTTTCTGGGAGGTAAGGTTCCAGTTCTTC
J: TRBJ2-3; V: TRBV2; size: once; D: TRBD1; CDR3: CASSGDRGGEDTQYF; DNA: TGTGCCAGCAGTGGGGACAGGGGAGGAGAGGATACGCAGTATTTT
J: TRBJ2-3; V: TRBV7-2; size: few; D: TRBD2; CDR3: CASSLGRRGSNTDTQYF; DNA: TGTGCCAGCAGCTTAGGACGGCGGGGGAGCAACACAGATACGCAGTATTTT
J: TRBJ1-1; V: TRBV10-2; size: NA; D: NA; CDR3: CASSEQGETEAFF; DNA: TGCGCCAGCAGTGAACAAGGGGAGACTGAAGCTTTCTTT
J: TRBJ2-1; V: TRBV13; size: NA; D: TRBD2; CDR3: CASSPGLAGGDNEQFF; DNA: TGTGCCAGCAGCCCGGGACTAGCGGGAGGGGACAATGAGCAGTTCTTC
J: TRBJ1-4; V: TRBV11-2; size: few; D: NA; CDR3: CASRGRTNEKLFF; DNA: TGTGCCAGCCGGGGACGGACTAATGAAAAACTGTTTTTT
J: TRBJ2-3; V: TRBV12-3/TRBV12-4; size: few; D: TRBD1; CDR3: CASSWDRRADTQYF; DNA: TGTGCCAGCAGCTGGGACAGGAGGGCAGATACGCAGTATTTT
J: TRBJ2-1; V: TRBV20-1; size: few; D: TRBD2; CDR3: CSASPTSGAYNEQFF; DNA: TGCAGTGCTAGTCCCACTAGCGGGGCCTACAATGAGCAGTTCTTC
J: TRBJ1-1; V: TRBV3-1; size: few; D: NA; CDR3: CASSQPGGDTEAFF; DNA: TGTGCCAGCAGCCAACCCGGGGGGGACACTGAAGCTTTCTTT
J: TRBJ1-5; V: TRBV10-2; size: NA; D: NA; CDR3: CASSDRDFQPQHF; DNA: TGCGCCAGCAGTGACCGGGACTTTCAGCCCCAGCATTTT
J: TRBJ2-1; V: TRBV7-9; size: many; D: NA; CDR3: CASSLSNSRYNEQFF; DNA: TGTGCCAGCAGCTTGAGTAATTCTCGTTACAATGAGCAGTTCTTC
J: TRBJ1-2; V: TRBV5-1; size: once; D: NA; CDR3: CASGSEAETGYNYGYTF; DNA: TGCGCCAGCGGATCCGAGGCCGAGACAGGCTATAACTATGGCTACACCTTC
J: TRBJ2-4; V: TRBV2; size: few; D: TRBD2; CDR3: CASRRVSGLAGNF; DNA: TGTGCCAGCAGGAGGGTGTCCGGACTAGCGGGGAACTTC
J: TRBJ2-7; V: TRBV3-1; size: few; D: NA; CDR3: CASSDRQAGYEQYF; DNA: TGTGCCAGCAGCGATAGACAGGCGGGTTACGAGCAGTACTTC